This TCR beta chain is from a study of blood T cell repertoires in COVID-19. Study at large: The cDNA or gDNA used as material had been derived from T cells, B-cell-depleted T cells, or PBMCs.

The table came from immunoSEQ multiplex PCR; TCRdb's copy has only in-frame clones and leaves some out. The data contain about 240,000 clones, roughly 83% of them singletons. J was trimmed by 2 bases and V by 4 bases; bases with no gene match: 1. The CDR3 is made up of 15 amino acids. Germline V gene data show CDR1 as KGHSH and CDR2 as LQKENI. This TCR was recovered from a woman of 80 years or more with acute or convalescent COVID-19. Source material: peripheral blood. The chain recombines TRBV18 with TRBJ1-4; 10 bases match TRBD1. CDR3 amino acids: CASSRDRGTNEKLFF. The CDR3 DNA reads as TGTGCCAGCTCACGGGACAGGGGTACTAATGAAAAACTGTTTTTT.